This T cell receptor (beta chain) is drawn from a study of CD8 T cells in ankylosing spondylitis. Overall study results and limits: Reportedly, disease-linked clones are significantly enriched in ankylosing spondylitis patients' matched synovial fluid. Seemingly distinctive of ankylosing spondylitis blood was a TCR beta motif formed by eight highly homologous variants.

At least ten counts were recorded for this clonotype. Antigen specificity is unknown. Looked up from germline, CDR1 is LGHNA and CDR2 is YNFKEQ. The CDR3 contains 17 residues. V was clipped by 3 bases and J by 0 bases, with 16 bases between them. TCRdb re-called the 5' RACE reads through MiXCR, storing one row per CDR3 protein. The sample has about 440,000 distinct CDR3 sequences, approximately 17% seen once. The sequencing input was blood, either unsorted or a sorted T cell fraction (not recorded which). The TCR sequence derives from a male donor with ankylosing spondylitis. J is TRBJ2-3 and V is TRBV4-2; a possible D gene is TRBD2 (6 bases). CDR3 nucleotide sequence: TGTGCCAGCAGCCACTCCCTTGGAGGGACTAGCACAGATACGCAGTATTTT. Its translation: CASSHSLGGTSTDTQYF.